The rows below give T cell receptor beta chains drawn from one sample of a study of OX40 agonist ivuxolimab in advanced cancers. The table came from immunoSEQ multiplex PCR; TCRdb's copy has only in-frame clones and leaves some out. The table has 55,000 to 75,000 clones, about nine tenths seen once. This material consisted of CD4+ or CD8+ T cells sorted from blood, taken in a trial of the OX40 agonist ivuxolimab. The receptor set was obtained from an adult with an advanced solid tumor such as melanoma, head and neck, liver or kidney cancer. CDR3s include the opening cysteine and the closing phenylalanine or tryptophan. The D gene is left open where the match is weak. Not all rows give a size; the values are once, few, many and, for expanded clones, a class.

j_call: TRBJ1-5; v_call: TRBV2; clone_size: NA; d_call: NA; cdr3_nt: TGTGCCAGCAGCTACACAGTTTACAATCAGCCCCAGCATTTT; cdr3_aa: CASSYTVYNQPQHF
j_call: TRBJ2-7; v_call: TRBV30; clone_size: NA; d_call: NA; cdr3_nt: TGTGCCTGGAGTGTTTCCTACGAGCAGTACTTC; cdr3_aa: CAWSVSYEQYF
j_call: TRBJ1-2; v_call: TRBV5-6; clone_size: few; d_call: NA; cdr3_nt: TGTGCCAGCAGCTTGGGGGATCTGCGGGATGGCTACACCTTC; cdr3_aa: CASSLGDLRDGYTF
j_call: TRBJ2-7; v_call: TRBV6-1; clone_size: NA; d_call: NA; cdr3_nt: TGTGCCAGCAGTGAAGGACACTCCTACGAGCAGTACTTC; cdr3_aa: CASSEGHSYEQYF
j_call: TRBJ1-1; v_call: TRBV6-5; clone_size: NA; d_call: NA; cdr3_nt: TGTGCCAGCAGGACACGGGGGGTGAACACTGAAGCTTTCTTT; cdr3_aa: CASRTRGVNTEAFF
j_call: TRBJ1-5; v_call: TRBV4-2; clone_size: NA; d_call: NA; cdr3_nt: TGTGCCAGCAGCCAAGAAGCGTACGGGACCTTTGGCCAGCATTTT; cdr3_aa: CASSQEAYGTFGQHF
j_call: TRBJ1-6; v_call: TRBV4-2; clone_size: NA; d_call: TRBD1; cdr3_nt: TGTGCCAGCAGCCAAGAAGAGTTATGGCAGGGGGGTTCACCCCTCCACTTT; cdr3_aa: CASSQEELWQGGSPLHF
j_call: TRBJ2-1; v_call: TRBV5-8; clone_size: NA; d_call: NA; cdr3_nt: TGTGCCAGCAGCTTCGTTGGACGTCTTTCGGGGGACAATGAGCAGTTCTTC; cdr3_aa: CASSFVGRLSGDNEQFF
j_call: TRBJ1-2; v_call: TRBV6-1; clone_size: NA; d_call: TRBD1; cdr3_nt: TGTGCCAGCAGAGAAATGGGGGGACAGCATGGCTACACCTTC; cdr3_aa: CASREMGGQHGYTF
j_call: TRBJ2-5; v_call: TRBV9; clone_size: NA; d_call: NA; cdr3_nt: TGTGCCAGCAGCGCCCAGGGTGAGACCCAGTACTTC; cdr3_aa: CASSAQGETQYF
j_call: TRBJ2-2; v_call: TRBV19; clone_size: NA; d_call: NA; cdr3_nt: TGTGCCAGTACCGACCTCGGAGGGGAGCTGTTTTTT; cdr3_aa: CASTDLGGELFF